Sequencing of this T cell receptor beta chain was carried out in a study of blood T cell repertoires in COVID-19. Assay: immunoSEQ multiplex PCR; the TCRdb copy retains only in-frame clones and omits some. Of about 140,000 clones listed, 88% were seen once; the top ten hold roughly a tenth. Unmatched junction bases numbered 15, after V lost 5 bases and J lost 5 bases. CDR1 is KGHSH, CDR2 LQKENI, per germline. This CDR3 comprises 17 residues. The gene calls are TRBV18 and TRBJ2-5; 9 bases agree with TRBD2. What was sequenced was peripheral blood. The sequence derives from a man aged 45-65 years with active or convalescent COVID-19. CDR3 residues: CASSSGVASGKGETQYF. In nucleotides, the CDR3 is TGTGCCAGCTCATCAGGCGTGGCTAGCGGGAAGGGTGAGACCCAGTACTTC.